One and the same sample provided the 7 T cell receptor beta chains below, sequenced in a study of T-cell memory formation after mild COVID-19. TCRdb reprocessed the 5' RACE reads via MiXCR and lists one record per CDR3 protein. The sample records about 110,000 distinct CDR3 sequences, roughly an eighth being singletons. Sequencing input: PBMCs or a T cell subset sorted from them (not recorded which). The receptors here all came from a man younger than 35 who had mild COVID-19 (a few samples of this study predate the infection). Cell type and time point are not known.

This clonotype showed up many times. The chain is built from TRBV7-6 and TRBJ1-1; maybe TRBD1 (5 bases). The CDR3 sequence is 14 residues long. Germline CDR1 reads SGHVS; CDR2 reads FNYEAQ. The V gene lost 0 bases and the J gene lost 1 base, with 6 bases spanning the gap. CDR3 loop: CASSLAGENTEAFF. DNA of the CDR3: TGTGCCAGCAGCTTAGCGGGGGAGAACACTGAAGCTTTCTTT. Complete variable domain (other parts from reference TRBV7-6 and TRBJ1-1): GAGVSQSPRYKVTKRGQDVALRCDPISGHVSLYWYRQALGQGPEFLTYFNYEAQQDKSGLPNDRFSAERPEGSISTLTIQRTEQRDSAMYRCASSLAGENTEAFFGQGTRLTVV.

This chain joins TRBV12-3 or TRBV12-4 and TRBJ2-7; D possibly uses TRBD1 or TRBD2 (7 bases each). Trimming removed 6 bases at V and 4 bases at J, with 13 bases between. The CDR3 runs to 13 residues. CDR3 sequence (DNA): TGTGCCAGCAGCCGACAGGGAGGGTACGAGCAGTACTTC. Amino acid sequence: CASSRQGGYEQYF.

The V call is TRBV4-3, the J call TRBJ2-5; 9 bases map to TRBD2. V trimming: 1 base; J trimming: 2 bases; junction bases outside the gene matches: 14. The CDR3 covers 19 residues. CDR1 and CDR2 (germline): LGHNA, YSLEER. The DNA of the CDR3 is TGCGCCAGCAGCCAAGGGGTGTTTTTAGCGGGGGAAAAACAAGAGACCCAGTACTTC. Translated, it gives CASSQGVFLAGEKQETQYF.

In its sample, this clonotype was seen a few times. The chain employs TRBV7-2 and TRBJ2-3; TRBD1 might be the D (6 bases). The V gene's germline CDR1 is SGHTA and CDR2 FQGNSA. Trimming removed 5 bases at V and 4 bases at J, with 19 bases between. The CDR3 extends over 16 amino acids. The CDR3 region is CASSLPGVTVADTQYF. Here the CDR3 DNA reads TGTGCCAGCAGCCTACCAGGGGTTACCGTGGCAGATACGCAGTATTTT.

The table lists this clonotype with a few counts. V usage is TRBV5-1 and J usage is TRBJ2-7; a possible D gene is TRBD1 (6 bases). Trimming cost V 2 bases and J 7 bases, with 16 bases left between them. Per the germline V gene, CDR1 is SGHRS and CDR2 is YFSETQ. The CDR3 runs 14 residues. The CDR3 reads CASSLQGSTREQYF. Written as DNA, the CDR3 is TGCGCCAGCAGCTTACAGGGATCTACTAGGGAGCAGTACTTC.

The CDR3 protein is CASSSGGDYPVNEQFF. The CDR3 nucleotides are TGTGCCAGCAGCTCAGGAGGGGACTACCCCGTCAATGAGCAGTTCTTC. The chain couples TRBV7-9 to TRBJ2-1, with 7 nucleotides matching TRBD2. Germline V lookup: CDR1 SEHNR, CDR2 FQNEAQ (reference sequence). The CDR3 is 16 residues long. V shed 4 bases, J shed 6 bases, and the junction held 12 bases outside the gene matches.

There are many counts of this clonotype. The CDR3 protein is CASSYLAFRESLPNEKLFF. The CDR3 region has the DNA TGTGCCAGCAGTTACTTAGCTTTCAGGGAAAGTTTACCTAATGAAAAACTGTTTTTT. This rearrangement joins TRBV6-6 to TRBJ1-4, with TRBD1 as a possible D gene (5 bases). V gave up 1 base and J gave up 3 bases, with 21 bases separating them. Germline V gene lookup returns CDR1 MNHNY and CDR2 SVGAGI (reference sequence). CDR3 length: 19 residues.